This TCR beta chain appears in the sequencing data of a study of cytomegalovirus exposure and HLA in healthy donors. Notes on the study in general: About 87% or about 30% of the time was how often most TCR beta V segments were productive, according to an earlier analysis.

With 60 Vbeta and 13 Jbeta primers, the PCR was carried out. Some clones are missing from TCRdb's copy, which holds only in-frame ones; the method was immunoSEQ multiplex PCR. The profile covers around 110,000 clones, with roughly 66% appearing a single time and less than 2% taken by the ten largest. As for this clone: Its antigen is still unknown.

This CDR3 is built from 15 residues. Germline V CDR1 and CDR2: MDHEN, SYDVKM. V was pared by 3 bases and J by 8 bases, with 9 bases of the junction left unmatched. The chain combines TRBV28 with TRBJ2-1; 8 bases are shared with TRBD1. This TCR derives from a man younger than 30 in good health and CMV-seronegative. The material sequenced was PBMCs. The CDR3: CASSLDRAPRDEQFF. The CDR3 nucleotides are TGTGCCAGCAGTTTGGACAGGGCCCCACGGGATGAGCAGTTCTTC.